The source of this TCR beta chain is a study of breast tumors, draining lymph nodes, adjacent tissues. Study-wide results and caveats: The lymph node origin of tumor T cells was framed as consistent with a hypothesis, not demonstrated.

Axillary draining lymph nodes of breast cancer patients supplied the node samples. TCRdb fed the multiplex PCR reads into MiXCR, producing one record per CDR3 protein. The sample has 200,000 or so distinct CDR3 sequences; around 29% are singletons. Germline assignment: CDR1 MNHEY and CDR2 SVGEGT. This CDR3 contains 13 residues. Only a few counts were recorded for this clonotype. Its antigen is not known. One junction end disagrees with the germline gene, perhaps due to a read error. The sample was axillary lymph node tissue. The rearrangement uses TRBV6-2 or TRBV6-3 and TRBJ2-4; TRBD1 is a possible D gene (5 bases). This receptor was identified in a female donor with breast cancer. Some clones in this sample may be carry-over from other donors' samples. This chain's CDR3 is CASSYSALDIRYF. The CDR3, as DNA: TGTGCCAGCAGTTACTCGGCGTTGGACATTCGGTACTTC.